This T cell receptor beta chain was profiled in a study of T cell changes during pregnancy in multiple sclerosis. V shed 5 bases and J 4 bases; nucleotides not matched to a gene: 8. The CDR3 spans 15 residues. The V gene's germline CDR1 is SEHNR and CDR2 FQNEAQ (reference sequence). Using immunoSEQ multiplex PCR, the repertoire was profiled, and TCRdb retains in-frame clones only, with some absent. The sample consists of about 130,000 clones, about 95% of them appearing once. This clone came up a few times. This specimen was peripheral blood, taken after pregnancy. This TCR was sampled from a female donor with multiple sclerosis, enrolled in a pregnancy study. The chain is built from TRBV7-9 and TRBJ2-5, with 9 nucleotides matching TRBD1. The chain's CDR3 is CASSQDRGRGETQYF. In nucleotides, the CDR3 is TGTGCCAGCAGCCAGGACAGGGGTCGAGGAGAGACCCAGTACTTC. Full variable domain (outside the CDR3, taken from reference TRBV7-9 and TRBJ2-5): DTGVSQNPRHKITKRGQNVTFRCDPISEHNRLYWYRQTLGQGPEFLTYFQNEAQLEKSRLLSDRFSAERPKGSFSTLEIQRTEQGDSAMYLCASSQDRGRGETQYFGPGTRLLVL.